The T cell receptor beta chain described here comes from a study of cytotoxic CD8 clonotypes in ibrutinib-treated CLL. Study at large: Roughly 10 relapsed/refractory, some 15 treatment-naive; fewer than 18 IGHV unmutated.

Regarding the study as a whole: The study found clonality rose at ibrutinib response, then fell toward baseline at progression.

On this clone: Its matching antigen is unknown.

Sequencing used immunoSEQ multiplex PCR; TCRdb keeps in-frame clones, though not all of them. The sample includes some 100,000 clones, about 58% of them seen just once. The source of roughly 2 micrograms of genomic DNA for TCR beta libraries was cryopreserved PBMCs. This CDR3 region has 15 residues. Looked up from germline, CDR1 is MDHEN and CDR2 is SYDVKM. V shed 5 bases, J shed 7 bases, and the junction held 8 bases outside the gene matches. The V call is TRBV28, the J call TRBJ2-1; TRBD1 agrees at 10 bases. The receptor comes from a human donor with chronic lymphocytic leukemia. This material consisted of PBMCs, taken after 24 months of ibrutinib treatment. The CDR3 sequence is CASSPGTGERNEQFF. The DNA of the CDR3 is TGTGCCAGCAGTCCCGGGACAGGGGAGAGAAATGAGCAGTTCTTC. The whole variable domain, filled in from reference TRBV28 and TRBJ2-1, reads DVKVTQSSRYLVKRTGEKVFLECVQDMDHENMFWYRQDPGLGLRLIYFSYDVKMKEKGDIPEGYSVSREKKERFSLILESASTNQTSMYLCASSPGTGERNEQFFGPGTRLTVL.